Following are 5 T cell receptor beta chains from one sample sequenced in a study of T cells in localized non-small cell lung cancer. The method was immunoSEQ multiplex PCR; TCRdb's version includes in-frame clones alone and lacks a portion of them. The table has tens of thousands of clones, 90% to 95% seen once. The sequencing used peripheral blood, collected before any cancer treatment. All receptors derive from a female donor older than 55 with stage I lung adenocarcinoma.

The chain uses TRBV6-4 and TRBJ1-6; D not certain. V was shortened by 0 bases and J by 10 bases, with 7 bases between the two germline ends. CDR3 length equals 13 residues. The germline V gene encodes CDR1 MRHNA and CDR2 SNTAGT. The CDR3 DNA sequence: TGTGCCAGCAGTGACTCGAAACGGTCACCCCTCCACTTT. Translation: CASSDSKRSPLHF.

V and J are TRBV5-6 and TRBJ1-2; D remains ambiguous. Trimming cost V 0 bases and J 8 bases, with 14 bases left between them. Germline CDR1 reads SGHDT; CDR2 reads YYEEEE. CDR3 size: 14 residues. The CDR3 spells CASSLAIETFGYTF. CDR3 in DNA: TGTGCCAGCAGCTTGGCCATCGAGACCTTCGGCTACACCTTC.

V and J are TRBV6-5 and TRBJ2-3; D is unclear. V shed 7 bases and J shed 6 bases, with 8 bases lying between them. CDR1 and CDR2 from the germline V gene are MNHEY and SVGAGI. The CDR3 runs 11 residues. CDR3 sequence: CASTQYDTQYF. In DNA form, the CDR3 reads TGTGCCAGCACCCAATATGATACGCAGTATTTT.

The chain couples TRBV6-1 to TRBJ2-7, with 8 bases aligning to TRBD1. Germline V gives CDR1 MNHNS, CDR2 SASEGT. The CDR3 spans 15 residues. V lost 1 base and J lost 5; bases outside the gene matches: 7. The CDR3 protein is CASSEGQGAFHEQYF. The CDR3 region has the DNA TGTGCCAGCAGTGAAGGGCAGGGGGCTTTCCACGAGCAGTACTTC.

The CDR3 reads CASSLRDYNNEQFF. The CDR3 bases are TGTGCCAGCAGCTTAAGGGACTATAACAATGAGCAGTTCTTC. The chain is built from TRBV7-9 and TRBJ2-1; 7 nucleotides agree with TRBD2. This CDR3 is 14 amino acids long. With 2 bases clipped from V and 5 bases from J, the junction kept 3 bases outside the gene matches. Germline assignment: CDR1 SEHNR and CDR2 FQNEAQ (reference sequence).